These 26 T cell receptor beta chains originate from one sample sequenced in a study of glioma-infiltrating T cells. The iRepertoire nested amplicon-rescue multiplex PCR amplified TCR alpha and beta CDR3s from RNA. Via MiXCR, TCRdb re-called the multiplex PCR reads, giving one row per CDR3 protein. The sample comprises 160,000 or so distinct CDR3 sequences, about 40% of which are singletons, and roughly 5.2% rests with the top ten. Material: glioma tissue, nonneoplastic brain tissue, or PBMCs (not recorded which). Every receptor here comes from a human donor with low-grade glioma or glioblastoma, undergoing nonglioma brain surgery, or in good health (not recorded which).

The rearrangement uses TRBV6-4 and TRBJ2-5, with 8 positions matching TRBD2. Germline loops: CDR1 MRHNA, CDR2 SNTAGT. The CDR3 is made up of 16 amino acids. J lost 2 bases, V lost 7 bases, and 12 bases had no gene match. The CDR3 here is CASKTSAANRQETQYF. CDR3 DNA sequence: TGTGCCAGCAAGACTAGCGCAGCTAATCGACAAGAGACCCAGTACTTC.

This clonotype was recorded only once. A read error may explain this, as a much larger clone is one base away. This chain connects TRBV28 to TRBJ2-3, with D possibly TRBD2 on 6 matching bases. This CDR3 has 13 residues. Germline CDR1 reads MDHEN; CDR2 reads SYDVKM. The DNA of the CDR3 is TGTGCCAGCAGCTCCTGGGAGGCAGATACGAAGTATTTT. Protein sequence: CASSSWEADTKYF.

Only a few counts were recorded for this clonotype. DNA for the CDR3: TGTGCCAGCAGTGAATCCGGGTTTACAGATACGCAGTATTTT. It is translated as CASSESGFTDTQYF. This chain links TRBV2 with TRBJ2-3; no definite D call. The CDR3 totals 14 residues. Germline CDR1 reads SNHLY; CDR2 reads FYNNEI. V lost 2 bases and J lost 3, with 9 bases in between.

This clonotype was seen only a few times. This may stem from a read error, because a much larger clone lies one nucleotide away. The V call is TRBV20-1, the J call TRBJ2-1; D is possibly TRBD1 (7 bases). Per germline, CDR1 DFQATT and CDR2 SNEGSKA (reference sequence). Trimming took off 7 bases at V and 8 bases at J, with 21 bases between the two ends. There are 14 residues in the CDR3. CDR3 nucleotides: TGCAGTGGGATAAACAGGGGTAGCGGAGATGAGCAGTTCTTC. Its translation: CSGINRGSGDEQFF.

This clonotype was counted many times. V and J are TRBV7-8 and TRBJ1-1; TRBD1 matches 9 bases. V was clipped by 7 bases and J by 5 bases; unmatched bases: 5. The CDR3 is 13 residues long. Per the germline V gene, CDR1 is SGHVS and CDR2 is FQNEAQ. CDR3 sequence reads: CASTGQGRTEAFF. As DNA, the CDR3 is TGTGCCAGCACCGGACAGGGGAGGACTGAAGCTTTCTTT.

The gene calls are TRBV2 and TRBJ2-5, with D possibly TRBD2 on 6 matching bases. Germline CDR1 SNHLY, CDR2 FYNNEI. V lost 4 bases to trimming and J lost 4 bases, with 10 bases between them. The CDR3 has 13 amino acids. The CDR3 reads CASSAGTLETQYF. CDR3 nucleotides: TGTGCCAGCAGTGCCGGGACTCTAGAGACCCAGTACTTC.

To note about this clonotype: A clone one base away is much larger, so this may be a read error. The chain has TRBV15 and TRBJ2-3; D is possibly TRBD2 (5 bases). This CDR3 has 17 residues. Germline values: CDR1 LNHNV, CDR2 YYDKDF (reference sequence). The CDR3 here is CATNRDQPQAPRGTQYF. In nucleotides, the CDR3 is TGTGCCACCAACAGAGATCAGCCCCAAGCTCCCCGGGGTACGCAGTATTTT.

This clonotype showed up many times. In DNA, the CDR3 is TGTGCCAGCAGCTCGCGCTATGGGGGATCACTTGAAGCTTTCTTT. Translated: CASSSRYGGSLEAFF. The chain is built from TRBV7-2 and TRBJ1-1, with TRBD1 as a possible D gene (5 bases). CDR1 SGHTA and CDR2 FQGNSA come from the germline V gene. V lost 4 bases and J lost 7, with 19 bases in between. CDR3 size: 15 residues.

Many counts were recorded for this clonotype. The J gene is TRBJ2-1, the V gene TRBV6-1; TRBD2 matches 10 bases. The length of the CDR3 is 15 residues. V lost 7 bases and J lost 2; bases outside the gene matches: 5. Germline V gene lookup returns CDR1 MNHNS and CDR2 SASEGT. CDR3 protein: CASIPTSGTYNEQFF. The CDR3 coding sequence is TGTGCCAGCATTCCAACTAGCGGGACCTACAATGAGCAGTTCTTC.

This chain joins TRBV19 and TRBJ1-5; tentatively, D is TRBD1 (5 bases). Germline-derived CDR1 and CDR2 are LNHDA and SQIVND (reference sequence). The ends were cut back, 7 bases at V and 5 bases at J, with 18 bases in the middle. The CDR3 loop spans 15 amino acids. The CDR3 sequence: CASKQIRGSDQPQHF. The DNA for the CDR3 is TGTGCCAGTAAGCAAATTCGGGGGAGCGATCAGCCCCAGCATTTT.

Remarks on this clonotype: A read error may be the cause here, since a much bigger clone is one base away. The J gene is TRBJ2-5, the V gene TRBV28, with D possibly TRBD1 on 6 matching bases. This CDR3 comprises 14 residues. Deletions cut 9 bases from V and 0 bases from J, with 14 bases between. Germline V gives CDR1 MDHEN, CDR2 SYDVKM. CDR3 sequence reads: CARSVRGDQETQYF. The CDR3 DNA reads TGTGCCAGAAGTGTCAGGGGAGACCAAGAGACCCAGTACTTC.

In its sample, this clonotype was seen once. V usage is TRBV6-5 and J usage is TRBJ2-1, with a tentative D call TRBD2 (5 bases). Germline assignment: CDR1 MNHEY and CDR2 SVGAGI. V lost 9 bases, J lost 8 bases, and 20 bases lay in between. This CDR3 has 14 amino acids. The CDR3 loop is CARTPAVSRDEQFF. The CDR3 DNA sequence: TGTGCCAGAACCCCTGCCGTGTCGAGGGATGAGCAGTTCTTC.

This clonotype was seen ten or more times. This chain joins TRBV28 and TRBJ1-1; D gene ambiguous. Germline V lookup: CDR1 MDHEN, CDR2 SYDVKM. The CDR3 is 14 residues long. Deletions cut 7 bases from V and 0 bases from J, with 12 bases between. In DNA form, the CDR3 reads TGTGCCAGCAAAGACCCTGGGCTGAACACTGAAGCTTTCTTT. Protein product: CASKDPGLNTEAFF. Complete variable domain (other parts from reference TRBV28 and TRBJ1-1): DVKVTQSSRYLVKRTGEKVFLECVQDMDHENMFWYRQDPGLGLRLIYFSYDVKMKEKGDIPEGYSVSREKKERFSLILESASTNQTSMYLCASKDPGLNTEAFFGQGTRLTVV.

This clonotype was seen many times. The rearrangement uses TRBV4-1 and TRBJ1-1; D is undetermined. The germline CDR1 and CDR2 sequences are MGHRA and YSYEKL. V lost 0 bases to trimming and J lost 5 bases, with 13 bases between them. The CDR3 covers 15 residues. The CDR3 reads CASSQDPPPGTEAFF. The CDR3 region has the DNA TGCGCCAGCAGCCAAGATCCACCGCCGGGTACTGAAGCTTTCTTT.

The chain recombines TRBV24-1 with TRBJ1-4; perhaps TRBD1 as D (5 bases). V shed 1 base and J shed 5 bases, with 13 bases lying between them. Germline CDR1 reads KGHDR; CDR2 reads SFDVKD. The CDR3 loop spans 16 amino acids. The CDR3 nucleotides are TGTGCCACCAGTGATTTACCGTACAGGCTGAATGAAAAACTGTTTTTT. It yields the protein CATSDLPYRLNEKLFF.

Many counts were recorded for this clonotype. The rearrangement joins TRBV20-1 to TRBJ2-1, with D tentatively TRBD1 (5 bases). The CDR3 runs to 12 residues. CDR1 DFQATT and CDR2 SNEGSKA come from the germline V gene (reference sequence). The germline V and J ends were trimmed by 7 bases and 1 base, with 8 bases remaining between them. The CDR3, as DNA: TGCAGTGGACAGTCTTCCTACAATGAGCAGTTCTTC. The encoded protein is CSGQSSYNEQFF.

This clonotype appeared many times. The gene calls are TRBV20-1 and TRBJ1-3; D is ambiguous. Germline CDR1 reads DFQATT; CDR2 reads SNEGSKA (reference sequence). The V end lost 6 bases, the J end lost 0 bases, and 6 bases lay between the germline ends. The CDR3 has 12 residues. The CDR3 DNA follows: TGCAGTGCAGGAGTCTCTGGAAACACCATATATTTT. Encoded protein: CSAGVSGNTIYF.

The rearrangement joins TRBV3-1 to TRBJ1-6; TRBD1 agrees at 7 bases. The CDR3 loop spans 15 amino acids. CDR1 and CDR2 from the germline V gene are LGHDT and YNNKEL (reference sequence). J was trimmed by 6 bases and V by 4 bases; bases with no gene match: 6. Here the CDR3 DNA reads TGTGCCAGCAGCCCCGGACAGGCGAGTAATTCACCCCTCCACTTT. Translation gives CASSPGQASNSPLHF.

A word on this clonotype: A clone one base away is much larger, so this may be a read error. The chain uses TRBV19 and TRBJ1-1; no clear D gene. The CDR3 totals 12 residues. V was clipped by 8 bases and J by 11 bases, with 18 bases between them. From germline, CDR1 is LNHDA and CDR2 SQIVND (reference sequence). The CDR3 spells CASGIGATDAFF. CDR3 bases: TGTGCCAGTGGAATCGGAGCAACGGACGCTTTCTTT.

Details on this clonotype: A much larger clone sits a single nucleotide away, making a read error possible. The CDR3 nucleotides are TGCAGTGCCTCAAAAGGGTGGGCCAATCAGCCCCAGCATTTT. This encodes CSASKGWANQPQHF. This chain links TRBV20-1 with TRBJ1-5; no definite D call. Trimming removed 6 bases from V and 3 bases from J, with 15 bases in between. The CDR3 runs to 14 residues. In germline, CDR1 is DFQATT, CDR2 SNEGSKA (reference sequence).

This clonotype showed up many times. CDR3 residues: CASSSLPGSKNNEQFF. The CDR3 DNA follows: TGTGCCAGCAGTTCCCTTCCGGGATCGAAGAACAATGAGCAGTTCTTC. This sequence joins TRBV27 and TRBJ2-1, with TRBD2 as a possible D gene (5 bases). Trimming removed 4 bases from V and 5 bases from J, with 18 bases in between. The CDR3 length is 16 residues. Germline-derived CDR1 and CDR2 are MNHEY and SMNVEV (reference sequence).

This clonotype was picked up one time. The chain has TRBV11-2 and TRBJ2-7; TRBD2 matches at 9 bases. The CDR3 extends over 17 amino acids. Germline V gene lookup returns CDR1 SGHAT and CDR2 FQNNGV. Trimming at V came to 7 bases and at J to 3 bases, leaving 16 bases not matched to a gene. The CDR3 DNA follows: TGTGCCAGCACGGGTGGACTAGCGCGAGGGCCCTTCTACGAGCAGTACTTC. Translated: CASTGGLARGPFYEQYF.

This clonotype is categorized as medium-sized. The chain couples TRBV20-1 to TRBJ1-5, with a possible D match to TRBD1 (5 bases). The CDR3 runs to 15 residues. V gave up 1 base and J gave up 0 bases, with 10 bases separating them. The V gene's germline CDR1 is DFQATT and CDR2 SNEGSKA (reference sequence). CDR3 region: CSARGGEDSNQPQHF. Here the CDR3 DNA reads TGCAGTGCTAGAGGGGGGGAGGATAGCAATCAGCCCCAGCATTTT.

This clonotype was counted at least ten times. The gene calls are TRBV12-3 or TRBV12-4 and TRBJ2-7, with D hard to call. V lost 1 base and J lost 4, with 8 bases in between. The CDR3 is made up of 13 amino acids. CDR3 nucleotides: TGTGCCAGCAGTTTAGGTAATGTTTACGAGCAGTACTTC. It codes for CASSLGNVYEQYF.

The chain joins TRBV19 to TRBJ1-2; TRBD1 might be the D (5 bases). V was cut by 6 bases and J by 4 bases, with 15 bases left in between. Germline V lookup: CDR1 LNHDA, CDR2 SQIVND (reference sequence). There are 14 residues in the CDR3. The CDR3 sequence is CASSTGRQIYGYTF. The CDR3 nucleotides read TGTGCCAGTAGCACGGGACGGCAAATCTATGGCTACACCTTC.

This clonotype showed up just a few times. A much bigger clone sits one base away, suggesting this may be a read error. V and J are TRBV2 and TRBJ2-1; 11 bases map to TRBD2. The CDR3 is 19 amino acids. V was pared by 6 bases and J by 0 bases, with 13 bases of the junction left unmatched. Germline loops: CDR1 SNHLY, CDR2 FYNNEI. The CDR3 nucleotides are TGTGCCAGCAGGAAAAATAGCGGGAGGGGACCAAGCTCCTACAATGAGCAGTTCTTC. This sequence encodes CASRKNSGRGPSSYNEQFF.